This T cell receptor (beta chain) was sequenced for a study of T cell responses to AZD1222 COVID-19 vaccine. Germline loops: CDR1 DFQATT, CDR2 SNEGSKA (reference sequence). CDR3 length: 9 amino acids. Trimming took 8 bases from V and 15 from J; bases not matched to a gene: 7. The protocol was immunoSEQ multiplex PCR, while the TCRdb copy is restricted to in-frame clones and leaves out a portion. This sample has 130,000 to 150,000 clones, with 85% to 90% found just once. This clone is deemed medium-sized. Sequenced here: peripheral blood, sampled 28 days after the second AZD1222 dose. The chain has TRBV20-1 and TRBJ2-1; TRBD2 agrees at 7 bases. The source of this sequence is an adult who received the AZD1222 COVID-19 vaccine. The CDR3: CSTGRVWFF. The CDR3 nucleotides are TGCAGTACGGGGAGGGTGTGGTTCTTC.